This TCR beta chain was captured by sequencing in a study of T cell responses to AZD1222 COVID-19 vaccine. Study results and caveats: Repertoires were obtained solely post-peak T cell response.

Assay: immunoSEQ multiplex PCR; the TCRdb copy retains only in-frame clones and omits some. The sample lists tens of thousands of clones, less than 85% seen once, with roughly 50% in the top ten. As concerns this clone: No antigen is known for it.

This CDR3 contains 14 residues. V gave up 5 bases and J gave up 2 bases; unmatched junction bases: 0. Germline assignment: CDR1 LNHDA and CDR2 SQIVND (reference sequence). The sequenced sample was peripheral blood, obtained 28 days after the second AZD1222 dose. V usage is TRBV19 and J usage is TRBJ1-3, with 10 nucleotides matching TRBD1. This receptor was obtained from an adult who received the AZD1222 COVID-19 vaccine. The CDR3 protein is CASSGTGAGNTIYF. CDR3 in DNA: TGTGCCAGTAGTGGGACAGGGGCTGGAAACACCATATATTTT.